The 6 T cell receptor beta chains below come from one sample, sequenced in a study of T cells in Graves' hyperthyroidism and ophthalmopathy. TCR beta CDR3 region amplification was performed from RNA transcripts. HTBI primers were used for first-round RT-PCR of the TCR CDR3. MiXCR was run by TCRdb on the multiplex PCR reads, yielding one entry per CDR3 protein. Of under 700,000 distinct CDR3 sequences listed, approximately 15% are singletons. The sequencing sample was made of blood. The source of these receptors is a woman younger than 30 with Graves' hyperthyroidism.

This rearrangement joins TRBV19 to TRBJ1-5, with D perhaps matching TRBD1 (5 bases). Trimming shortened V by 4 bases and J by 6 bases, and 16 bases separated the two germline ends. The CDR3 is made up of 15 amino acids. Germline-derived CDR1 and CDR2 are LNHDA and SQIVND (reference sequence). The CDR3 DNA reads TGTGCCAGTAGTACCGACAGTCCTTCCAGTCAGCCCCAGCATTTT. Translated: CASSTDSPSSQPQHF.

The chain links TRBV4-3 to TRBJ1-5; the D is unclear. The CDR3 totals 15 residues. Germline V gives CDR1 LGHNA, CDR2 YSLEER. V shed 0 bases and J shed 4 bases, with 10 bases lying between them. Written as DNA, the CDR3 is TGCGCCAGCAGCCAAGATCTCCTGGGAAATCAGCCCCAGCATTTT. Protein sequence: CASSQDLLGNQPQHF.

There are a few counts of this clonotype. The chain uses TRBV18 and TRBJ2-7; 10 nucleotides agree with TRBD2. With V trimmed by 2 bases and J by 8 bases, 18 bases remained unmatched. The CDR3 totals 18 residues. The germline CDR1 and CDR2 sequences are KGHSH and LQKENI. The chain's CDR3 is CASSPSLRTSGTFFQQYF. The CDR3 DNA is TGTGCCAGCTCACCATCCCTCCGGACTAGCGGAACCTTTTTTCAGCAGTACTTC.

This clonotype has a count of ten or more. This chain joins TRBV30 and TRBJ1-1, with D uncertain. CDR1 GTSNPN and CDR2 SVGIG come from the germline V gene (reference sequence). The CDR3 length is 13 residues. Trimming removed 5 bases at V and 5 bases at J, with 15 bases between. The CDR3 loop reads CAWDKKVRTEAFF. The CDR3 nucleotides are TGTGCCTGGGACAAAAAAGTTCGAACTGAAGCTTTCTTT.

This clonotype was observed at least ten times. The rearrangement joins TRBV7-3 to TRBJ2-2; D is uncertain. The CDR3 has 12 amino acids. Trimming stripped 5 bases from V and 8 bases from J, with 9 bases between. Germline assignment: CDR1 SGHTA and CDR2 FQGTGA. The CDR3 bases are TGTGCCAGCAGCCTGACGGATGGGGAGCTGTTTTTT. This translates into CASSLTDGELFF.

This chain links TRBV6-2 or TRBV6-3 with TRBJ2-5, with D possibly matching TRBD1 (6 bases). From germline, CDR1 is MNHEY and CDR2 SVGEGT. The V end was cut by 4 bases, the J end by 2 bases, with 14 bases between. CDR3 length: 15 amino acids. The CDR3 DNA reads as TGTGCCAGCAGTTTATGGGGACAACTGCAAGAGACCCAGTACTTC. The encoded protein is CASSLWGQLQETQYF.